This TCR beta chain was sequenced for a study of blood T cell repertoires in COVID-19. The authors' processing: Reference gene primer amplification gave nucleated cell count estimates. Clones were read by immunoSEQ multiplex PCR, and TCRdb kept only the in-frame ones, dropping some. That table is the source of V, J and clone size, and D and trimming were worked out from the DNA. The data show about 130,000 clones, about four fifths seen once. The length of the CDR3 is 18 residues. Germline assignment: CDR1 SGHRS and CDR2 YFSETQ. V trimming: 0 bases; J trimming: 0 bases; junction bases outside the gene matches: 8.

The receptor comes from a man aged 55 to 69 with acute or convalescent COVID-19. The V gene is TRBV5-1, the J gene TRBJ2-5, with TRBD2 matching over 10 bases. The specimen sequenced was peripheral blood. CDR3 region: CASSLGRLAGEYQETQYF. CDR3 nucleotide sequence: TGCGCCAGCAGCTTGGGGCGGCTAGCGGGGGAGTACCAAGAGACCCAGTACTTC.